The entry that follows covers one T cell receptor beta chain sequence. The antigen is undetermined. Clones were read by immunoSEQ multiplex PCR, and TCRdb kept only the in-frame ones, dropping some. The data contain approximately 450,000 clones, 75% to 95% of them singletons. The sample is drawn from a study of Ad26.COV2.S vaccination and SARS-CoV-2 variants. Findings and limits, study-wide: Vaccinees and placebo recipients showed similar non-spike TCR breadth.

The treatment: some 20 received Ad26.COV2.S at low or high dose, single or two shots; a few received placebo; per-sample allocation not given. Sample collection was performed on day 63 after the first vaccine or placebo injection. Germline CDR1 MNHNY, CDR2 SVGAGI (reference sequence). Trimming stripped 5 bases from V and 2 bases from J, with 12 bases between. CDR3 size: 14 residues. The genes are TRBV6-6 and TRBJ1-2; D gene uncertain. The TCR was taken from a person aged 18-60 years who received the Ad26.COV2.S COVID-19 vaccine or a placebo. Sequenced material: peripheral blood, taken in a trial of Ad26.COV2.S vaccine versus placebo. CDR3 residues: CASSTPPGNYGYTF. CDR3 sequence (DNA): TGTGCCAGCAGTACACCTCCGGGCAACTATGGCTACACCTTC.